This T cell receptor beta chain was profiled in a study of CD4 T cells in lung cancer (dated by TCRdb to about 2019). Context from the whole study: In the study, blood T cells from NSCLC patients were screened for responses to candidate mutation-encoded neoepitopes, and neoantigen-specific CD4+ T-cell clones and TCRs were isolated. Tumor and non-adjacent lung tissue were obtained from several patients undergoing curative-intent resections for stage I-III non-small cell lung cancer. The resected patients had lung adenocarcinoma or squamous cell carcinoma, were aged 60 to 69 at blood donation, and mostly were former smokers. Treatments the patients had received before donating blood included platinum chemotherapy, and some of the patients were given nivolumab or pembrolizumab. The frequency of neoantigen-specific clonotypes in tumor resections, non-adjacent lung and cultured T-cell products was followed using TCRB deep sequencing.

General conclusions and limits of the study: Rather than memory responses to the cancer, some blood-derived responses might reflect cross-reactivity or in vitro priming of naive T cells.

From the cysteine up to the phenylalanine, the CDR3 has a length of 14 residues. CDR3 DNA is the only sequence kept; it has 42 bases, read in frame from the first base. Taken from the germline V gene, the CDR1 and CDR2 loops are SQVTM and ANQGSEA. V is reduced by 3 bases and J by 7 bases, leaving a spacing of 19 bases between them. Receptors were amplified or captured by the immunoSEQ multiplex PCR assay. Qiagen DNeasy or QIAamp micro DNA kits were used to isolate DNA, and the Adaptive Biotechnology human TCRB sequencing kit was used to sequence TCRB. An Illumina MiSeq was used to sequence the TCRB libraries. In the authors' own workflow: The kit provider's software was used to analyze TCRB sequence data, and Fisher's exact test was applied to assess tumor enrichment of clonotype templates. This is the immuneACCESS table as TCRdb keeps it, with only in-frame sequences that have V and J called. A part of the clones is gone; compared with another copy, unresolved V genes explain less than half, and the rest is unexplained. That table gives V, J and clone size, and the DNA gave D and trimming. The sample table holds under 6,000 clones, of which 70% to 75% were seen once. Together, the top ten hold about 16% of the sample.

With regard to this clone: The target of this receptor is not known. No qualities accompany the bases; no much larger clone lies one base away.

The sequenced sample was lung tumor tissue. The rearranged chain carries TRBV29-1 and TRBJ2-7, with TRBD1 perhaps the D gene, on 6 matching bases. The receptor comes from a man aged 55 to 70 with non-small cell lung cancer. At the DNA level, the sequence is TGCAGCGTTGAGAGTCTAACAGGGATGGGGGAGCAGTACTTC. This encodes CSVESLTGMGEQYF.